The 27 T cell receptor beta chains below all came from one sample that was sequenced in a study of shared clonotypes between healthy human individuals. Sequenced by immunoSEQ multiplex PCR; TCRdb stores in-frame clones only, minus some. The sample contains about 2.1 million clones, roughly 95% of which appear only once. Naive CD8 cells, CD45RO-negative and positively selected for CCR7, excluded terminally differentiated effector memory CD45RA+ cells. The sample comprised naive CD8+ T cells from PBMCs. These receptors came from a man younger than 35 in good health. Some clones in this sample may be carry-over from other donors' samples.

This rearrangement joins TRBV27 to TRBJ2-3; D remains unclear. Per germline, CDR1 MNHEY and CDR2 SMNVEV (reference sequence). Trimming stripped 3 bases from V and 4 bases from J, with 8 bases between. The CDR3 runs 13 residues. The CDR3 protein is CASSLRVPDTQYF. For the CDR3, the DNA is TGTGCCAGCAGTTTGAGAGTTCCAGATACGCAGTATTTT.

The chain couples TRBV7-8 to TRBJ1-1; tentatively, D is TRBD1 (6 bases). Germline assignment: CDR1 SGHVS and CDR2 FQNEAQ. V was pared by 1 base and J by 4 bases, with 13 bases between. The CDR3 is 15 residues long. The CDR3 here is CASSLGPGVVTEAFF. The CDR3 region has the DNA TGTGCCAGCAGCTTAGGACCAGGGGTAGTCACTGAAGCTTTCTTT.

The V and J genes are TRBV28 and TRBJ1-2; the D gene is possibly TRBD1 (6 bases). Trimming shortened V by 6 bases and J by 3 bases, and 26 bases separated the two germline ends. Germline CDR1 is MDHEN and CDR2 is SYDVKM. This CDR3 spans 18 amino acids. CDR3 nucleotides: TGTGCCAGCAGCCGTCCGAGGGCAGGGGAACAGTGGGACTATGGCTACACCTTC. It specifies CASSRPRAGEQWDYGYTF.

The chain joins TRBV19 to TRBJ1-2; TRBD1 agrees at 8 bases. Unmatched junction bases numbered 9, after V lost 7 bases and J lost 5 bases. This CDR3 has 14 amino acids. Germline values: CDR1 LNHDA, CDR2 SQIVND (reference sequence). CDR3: CASTQHDRGYGYTF. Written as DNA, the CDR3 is TGTGCCAGTACCCAACACGACAGGGGATATGGCTACACCTTC.

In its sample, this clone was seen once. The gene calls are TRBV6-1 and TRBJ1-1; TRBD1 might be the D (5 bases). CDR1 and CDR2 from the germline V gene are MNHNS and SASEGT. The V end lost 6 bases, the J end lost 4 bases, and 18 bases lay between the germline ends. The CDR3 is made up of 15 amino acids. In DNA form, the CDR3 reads TGTGCCAGCAGAGGTCCGGACTTGGGGGGCACTGAAGCTTTCTTT. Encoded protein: CASRGPDLGGTEAFF.

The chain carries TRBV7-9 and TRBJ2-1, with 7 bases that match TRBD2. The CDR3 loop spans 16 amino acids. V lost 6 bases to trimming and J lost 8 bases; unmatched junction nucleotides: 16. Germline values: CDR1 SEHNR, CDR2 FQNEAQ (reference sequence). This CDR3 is CASRPRDYIVSDEQFF. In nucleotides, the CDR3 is TGTGCCAGCAGACCCCGGGACTATATTGTGTCCGATGAGCAGTTCTTC. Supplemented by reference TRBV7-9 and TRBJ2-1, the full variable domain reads DTGVSQNPRHKITKRGQNVTFRCDPISEHNRLYWYRQTLGQGPEFLTYFQNEAQLEKSRLLSDRFSAERPKGSFSTLEIQRTEQGDSAMYLCASRPRDYIVSDEQFFGPGTRLTVL.

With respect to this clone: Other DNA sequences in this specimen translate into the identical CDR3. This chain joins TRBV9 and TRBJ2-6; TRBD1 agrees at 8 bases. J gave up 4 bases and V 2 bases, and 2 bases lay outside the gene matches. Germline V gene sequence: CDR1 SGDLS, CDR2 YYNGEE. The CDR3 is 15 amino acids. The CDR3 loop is CASSVQGAGANVLTF. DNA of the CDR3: TGTGCCAGCAGCGTTCAGGGGGCAGGGGCCAACGTCCTGACTTTC.

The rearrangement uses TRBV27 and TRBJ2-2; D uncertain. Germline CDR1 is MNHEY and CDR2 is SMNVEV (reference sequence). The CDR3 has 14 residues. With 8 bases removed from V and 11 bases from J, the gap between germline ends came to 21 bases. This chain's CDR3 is CASSLPGFTTELFF. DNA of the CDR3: TGTGCCAGCTCTCTCCCCGGTTTTACAACTGAGCTGTTTTTT.

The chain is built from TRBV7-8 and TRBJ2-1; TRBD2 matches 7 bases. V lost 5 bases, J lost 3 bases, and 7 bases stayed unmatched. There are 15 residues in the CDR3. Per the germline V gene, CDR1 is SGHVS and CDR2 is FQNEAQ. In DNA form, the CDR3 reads TGTGCCAGCAGCCCCAGGGAGGGCCGCTACAATGAGCAGTTCTTC. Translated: CASSPREGRYNEQFF. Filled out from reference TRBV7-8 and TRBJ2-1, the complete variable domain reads GAGVSQSPRYKVAKRGQDVALRCDPISGHVSLFWYQQALGQGPEFLTYFQNEAQLDKSGLPSDRFFAERPEGSVSTLKIQRTQQEDSAVYLCASSPREGRYNEQFFGPGTRLTVL.

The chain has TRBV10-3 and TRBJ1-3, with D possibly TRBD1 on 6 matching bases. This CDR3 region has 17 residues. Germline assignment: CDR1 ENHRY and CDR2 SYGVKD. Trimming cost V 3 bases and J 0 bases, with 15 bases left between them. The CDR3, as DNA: TGTGCCATCAGTGACCTCGGGGAGGACAGCTCTGGAAACACCATATATTTT. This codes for CAISDLGEDSSGNTIYF.

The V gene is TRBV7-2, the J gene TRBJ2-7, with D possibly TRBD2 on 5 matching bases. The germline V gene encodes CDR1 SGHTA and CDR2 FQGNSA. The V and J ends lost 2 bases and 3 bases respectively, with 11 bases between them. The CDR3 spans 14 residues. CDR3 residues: CASSLHASYYEQYF. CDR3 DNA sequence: TGTGCCAGCAGCTTACATGCTAGCTACTACGAGCAGTACTTC.

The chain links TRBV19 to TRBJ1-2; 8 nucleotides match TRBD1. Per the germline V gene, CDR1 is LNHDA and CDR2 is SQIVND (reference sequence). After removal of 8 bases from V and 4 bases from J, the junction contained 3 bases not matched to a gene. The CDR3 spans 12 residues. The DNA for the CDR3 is TGTGCCAGTGCCACAGGGGGCTATGGCTACACCTTC. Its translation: CASATGGYGYTF.

The CDR3 here is CASSSGTGDYYEQYF. CDR3 bases: TGTGCCAGCAGCTCGGGGACAGGGGACTATTACGAGCAGTACTTC. This chain uses TRBV11-2 with TRBJ2-7; 10 nucleotides agree with TRBD1. The germline V gene has CDR1 SGHAT and CDR2 FQNNGV. Trimming at V came to 4 bases and at J to 4 bases, leaving 7 bases not matched to a gene. The CDR3 length is 15 residues. The full variable domain, with the rest looked up from reference TRBV11-2 and TRBJ2-7, is EAGVAQSPRYKIIEKRQSVAFWCNPISGHATLYWYQQILGQGPKLLIQFQNNGVVDDSQLPKDRFSAERLKGVDSTLKIQPAKLEDSAVYLCASSSGTGDYYEQYFGPGTRLTVT.

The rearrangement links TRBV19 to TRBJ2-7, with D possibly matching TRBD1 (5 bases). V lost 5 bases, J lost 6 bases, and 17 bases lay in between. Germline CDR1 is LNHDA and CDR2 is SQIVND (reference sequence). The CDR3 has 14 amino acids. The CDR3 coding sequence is TGTGCCAGTAGTCAAAGGGGCCTCCTCGGCGAGCAGTACTTC. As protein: CASSQRGLLGEQYF.

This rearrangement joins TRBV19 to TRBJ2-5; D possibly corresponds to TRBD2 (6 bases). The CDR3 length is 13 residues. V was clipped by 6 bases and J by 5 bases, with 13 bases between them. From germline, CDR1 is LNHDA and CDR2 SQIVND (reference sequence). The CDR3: CASSTGVGETQYF. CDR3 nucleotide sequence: TGTGCCAGTAGCACGGGGGTAGGGGAGACCCAGTACTTC.

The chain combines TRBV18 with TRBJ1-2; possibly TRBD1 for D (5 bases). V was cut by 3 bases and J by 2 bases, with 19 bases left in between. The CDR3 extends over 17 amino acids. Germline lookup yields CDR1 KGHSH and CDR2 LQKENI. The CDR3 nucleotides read TGTGCCAGCTCACCCAAAGGTGGGGGACCTTACAACTATGGCTACACCTTC. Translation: CASSPKGGGPYNYGYTF.

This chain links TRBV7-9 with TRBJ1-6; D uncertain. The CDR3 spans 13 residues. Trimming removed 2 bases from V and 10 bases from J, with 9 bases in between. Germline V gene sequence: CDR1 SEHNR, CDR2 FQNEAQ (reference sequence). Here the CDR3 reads CASSLNVRSPLHF. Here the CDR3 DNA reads TGTGCCAGCAGCTTAAATGTAAGGTCACCCCTCCACTTT.

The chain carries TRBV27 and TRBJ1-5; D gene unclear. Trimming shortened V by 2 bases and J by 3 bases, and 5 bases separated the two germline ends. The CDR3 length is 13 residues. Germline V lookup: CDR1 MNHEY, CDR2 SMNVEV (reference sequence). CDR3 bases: TGTGCCAGCAGTTTAGAGTACAATCAGCCCCAGCATTTT. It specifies CASSLEYNQPQHF.

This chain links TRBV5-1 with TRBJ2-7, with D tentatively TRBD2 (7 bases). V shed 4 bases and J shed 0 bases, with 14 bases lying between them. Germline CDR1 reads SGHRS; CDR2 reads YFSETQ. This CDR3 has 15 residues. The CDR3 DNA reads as TGCGCCAGCAGCCCCGTCGGGGGGCTCTCCTACGAGCAGTACTTC. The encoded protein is CASSPVGGLSYEQYF.

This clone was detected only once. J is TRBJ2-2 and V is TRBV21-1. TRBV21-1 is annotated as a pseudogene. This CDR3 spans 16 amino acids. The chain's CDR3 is CASSKAWQGRTGELFF. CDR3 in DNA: TGTGCCAGCAGCAAAGCATGGCAAGGACGGACCGGGGAGCTGTTTTTT.

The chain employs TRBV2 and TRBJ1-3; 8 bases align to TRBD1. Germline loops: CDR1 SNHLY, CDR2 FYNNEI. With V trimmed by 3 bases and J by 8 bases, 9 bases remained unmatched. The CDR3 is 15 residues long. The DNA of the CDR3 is TGTGCCAGCAGTGAGGGGACAGGACTGAGGGACACCATATATTTT. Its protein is CASSEGTGLRDTIYF.

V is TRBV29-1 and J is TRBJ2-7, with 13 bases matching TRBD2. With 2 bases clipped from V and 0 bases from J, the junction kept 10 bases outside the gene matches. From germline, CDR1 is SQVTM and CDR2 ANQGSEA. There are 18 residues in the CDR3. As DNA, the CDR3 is TGCAGCGTTGAATTAGTACTAGCGGGAGGGACAGGCTCCTACGAGCAGTACTTC. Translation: CSVELVLAGGTGSYEQYF.

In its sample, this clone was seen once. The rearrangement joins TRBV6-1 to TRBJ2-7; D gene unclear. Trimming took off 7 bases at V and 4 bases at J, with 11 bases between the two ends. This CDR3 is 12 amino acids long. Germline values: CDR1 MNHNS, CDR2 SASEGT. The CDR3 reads CASTQEGYEQYF. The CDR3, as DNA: TGTGCCAGCACCCAGGAAGGTTACGAGCAGTACTTC.

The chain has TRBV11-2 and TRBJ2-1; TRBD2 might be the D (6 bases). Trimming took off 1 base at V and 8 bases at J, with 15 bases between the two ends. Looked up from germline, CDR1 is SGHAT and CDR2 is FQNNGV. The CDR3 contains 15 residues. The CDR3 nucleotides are TGTGCCAGCAGCTTAGGTAGCGGCAGTAGGGATGAGCAGTTCTTC. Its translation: CASSLGSGSRDEQFF.

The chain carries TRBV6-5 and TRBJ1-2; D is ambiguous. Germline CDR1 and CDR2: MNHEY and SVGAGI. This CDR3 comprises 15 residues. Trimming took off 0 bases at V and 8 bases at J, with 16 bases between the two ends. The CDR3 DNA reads TGTGCCAGCAGTTACTCGGGGATAGGTCCGTCGGGCTACACCTTC. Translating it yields CASSYSGIGPSGYTF.

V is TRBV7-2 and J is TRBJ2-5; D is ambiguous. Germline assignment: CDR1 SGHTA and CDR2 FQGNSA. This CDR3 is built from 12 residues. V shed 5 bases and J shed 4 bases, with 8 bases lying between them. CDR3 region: CASSPPGETQYF. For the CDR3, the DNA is TGTGCCAGCAGCCCCCCGGGAGAGACCCAGTACTTC. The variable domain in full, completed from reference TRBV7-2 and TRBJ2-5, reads GAGVSQSPSNKVTEKGKDVELRCDPISGHTALYWYRQSLGQGLEFLIYFQGNSAPDKSGLPSDRFSAERTGGSVSTLTIQRTQQEDSAVYLCASSPPGETQYFGPGTRLLVL.

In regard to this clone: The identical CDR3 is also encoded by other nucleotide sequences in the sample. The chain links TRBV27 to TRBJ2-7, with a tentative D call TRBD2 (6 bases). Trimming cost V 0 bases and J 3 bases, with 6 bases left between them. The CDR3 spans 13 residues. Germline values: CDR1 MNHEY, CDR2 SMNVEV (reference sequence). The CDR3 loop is CASSLSGGYEQYF. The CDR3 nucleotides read TGTGCCAGCAGTTTATCCGGGGGCTACGAGCAGTACTTC.